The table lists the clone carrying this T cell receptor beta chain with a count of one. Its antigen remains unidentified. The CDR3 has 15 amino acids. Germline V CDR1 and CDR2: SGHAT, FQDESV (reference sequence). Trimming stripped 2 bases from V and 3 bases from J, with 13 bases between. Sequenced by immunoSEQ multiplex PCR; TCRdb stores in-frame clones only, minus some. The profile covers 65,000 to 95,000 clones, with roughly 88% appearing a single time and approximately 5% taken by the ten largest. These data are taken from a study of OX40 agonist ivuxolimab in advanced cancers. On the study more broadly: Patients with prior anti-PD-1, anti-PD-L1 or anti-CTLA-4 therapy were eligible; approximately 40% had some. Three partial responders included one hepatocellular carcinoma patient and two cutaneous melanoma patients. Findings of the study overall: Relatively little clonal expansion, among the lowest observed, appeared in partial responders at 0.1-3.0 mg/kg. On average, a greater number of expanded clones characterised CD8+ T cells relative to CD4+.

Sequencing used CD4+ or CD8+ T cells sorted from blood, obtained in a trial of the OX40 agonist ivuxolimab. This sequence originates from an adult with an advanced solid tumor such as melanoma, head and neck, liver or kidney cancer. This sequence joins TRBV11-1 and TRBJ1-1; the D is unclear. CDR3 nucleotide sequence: TGTGCCAGCAGCTTATCCCCTACCGCGGACACTGAAGCTTTCTTT. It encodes CASSLSPTADTEAFF.